These 18 T cell receptor beta chains were all obtained from the same sample, sequenced in a study of T cell responses to AZD1222 COVID-19 vaccine. Method: immunoSEQ multiplex PCR; TCRdb's copy keeps in-frame clones and lacks some. The sample lists about 66,000 clones; less than 90% were seen once. The material sequenced was peripheral blood, taken on day 0 of AZD1222 vaccination. All receptors come from an adult in good health.

V is TRBV5-4 and J is TRBJ2-2; D is perhaps TRBD1 or TRBD2 (5 bases each). This CDR3 is built from 11 residues. Trimming left V 4 bases short and J 9 bases short, with 7 bases between. The germline V gene has CDR1 SGHNT and CDR2 YYREEE (reference sequence). The CDR3 loop is CASSEGWELFF. DNA for the CDR3: TGTGCCAGCAGCGAGGGGTGGGAGCTGTTTTTT.

The chain employs TRBV4-3 and TRBJ2-3; possibly TRBD1 or TRBD2 for D (5 bases each). The CDR3 spans 18 residues. CDR1 is LGHNA and CDR2 is YSLEER in the germline V gene. Between the trimmed V and J ends, which lost 1 base and 1 base, there was a span of 18 bases. The CDR3 is CASSQGGVGTLGTDTQYF. The CDR3 DNA reads TGCGCCAGCAGCCAAGGCGGAGTCGGGACCCTCGGCACAGATACGCAGTATTTT.

The chain has TRBV27 and TRBJ1-5, with D maybe TRBD1 (6 bases). The CDR3 is made up of 17 amino acids. The V end was cut by 3 bases, the J end by 0 bases, with 15 bases between. The germline V gene encodes CDR1 MNHEY and CDR2 SMNVEV (reference sequence). The CDR3 loop is CASSLSGQPYSNQPQHF. Written as DNA, the CDR3 is TGTGCCAGCAGTTTGTCCGGACAGCCTTATAGCAATCAGCCCCAGCATTTT.

This sequence joins TRBV7-8 and TRBJ1-4; unclear D gene. CDR3 length: 14 amino acids. The V end was cut by 3 bases, the J end by 8 bases, with 13 bases between. The germline CDR1 and CDR2 sequences are SGHVS and FQNEAQ. The CDR3 sequence: CASSLVVTGEKLFF. CDR3 coding DNA: TGTGCCAGCAGCTTGGTGGTCACGGGGGAAAAACTGTTTTTT.

J is TRBJ1-2 and V is TRBV29-1; 9 nucleotides align to TRBD1. The CDR3 is 15 residues long. The V segment lost 3 bases and the J segment 6 bases; nucleotides outside the gene matches: 11. Germline CDR1 SQVTM, CDR2 ANQGSEA. The DNA for the CDR3 is TGCAGCGTTGAGGGATACGGGGACAGGGTGAATGGCTACACCTTC. The encoded protein is CSVEGYGDRVNGYTF.

The J gene is TRBJ2-2, the V gene TRBV7-8, with 10 bases matching TRBD1. Trimming at V came to 1 base and at J to 6 bases, leaving 5 bases not matched to a gene. The CDR3 spans 16 residues. Germline V gene lookup returns CDR1 SGHVS and CDR2 FQNEAQ. The CDR3 region is CASSLVGTGESGELFF. The CDR3 DNA is TGTGCCAGCAGCTTAGTGGGGACAGGGGAATCCGGGGAGCTGTTTTTT. The whole variable domain, remainder taken from reference TRBV7-8 and TRBJ2-2, is GAGVSQSPRYKVAKRGQDVALRCDPISGHVSLFWYQQALGQGPEFLTYFQNEAQLDKSGLPSDRFFAERPEGSVSTLKIQRTQQEDSAVYLCASSLVGTGESGELFFGEGSRLTVL.

There are a few counts of this clone. This sequence joins TRBV27 and TRBJ2-7, with TRBD1 matching over 7 bases. V trimming: 6 bases; J trimming: 5 bases; junction bases outside the gene matches: 4. Germline V gene data show CDR1 as MNHEY and CDR2 as SMNVEV (reference sequence). The CDR3 is 12 residues long. The CDR3 sequence is CASSNRGNEQYF. DNA for the CDR3: TGTGCCAGCAGCAACAGGGGAAACGAGCAGTACTTC.

This sequence joins TRBV27 and TRBJ1-2, with a possible D match to TRBD1 (5 bases). CDR3 length: 13 amino acids. V lost 0 bases to trimming and J lost 6 bases, with 8 bases between them. CDR1 is MNHEY and CDR2 is SMNVEV in the germline V gene (reference sequence). DNA of the CDR3: TGTGCCAGCAGTTTATCAGAGACAGATGGCTACACCTTC. Translating gives CASSLSETDGYTF.

The V and J genes are TRBV5-5 and TRBJ2-7; D is perhaps TRBD2 (7 bases). This CDR3 is built from 16 residues. Per germline, CDR1 SGHKS and CDR2 YYEKEE (reference sequence). Trimming cost V 7 bases and J 3 bases, with 23 bases left between them. Written as DNA, the CDR3 is TGTGCCAGCGTAAGAAGAGGGGGAGGGACTCACTACGAGCAGTACTTC. Encoded protein: CASVRRGGGTHYEQYF.

The chain has TRBV14 and TRBJ2-1, with 7 bases lining up with TRBD2. The germline V gene encodes CDR1 SGHDN and CDR2 FVKESK. The J segment lost 0 bases and the V segment lost 2 bases, leaving 7 bases of the junction unmatched. This CDR3 is built from 17 residues. The CDR3 nucleotides read TGTGCCAGCAGCCAATGGGAGGGAGTCCGCTCCTACAATGAGCAGTTCTTC. Its translation: CASSQWEGVRSYNEQFF.

V and J are TRBV24-1 and TRBJ1-2; D call uncertain. The CDR3 is 15 amino acids. V was shortened by 4 bases and J by 0 bases, with 11 bases between the two germline ends. The germline gives CDR1 KGHDR, CDR2 SFDVKD. CDR3 sequence reads: CATSDPGETNYGYTF. CDR3 bases: TGTGCCACCAGTGACCCGGGAGAGACTAACTATGGCTACACCTTC.

As concerns this clone: One junction end disagrees with the germline gene, perhaps due to a read error. The rearrangement links TRBV7-7 to TRBJ2-5; 9 bases are a match to TRBD1. CDR3 size: 15 residues. CDR1 is SSHAT and CDR2 is FNYEAQ in the germline V gene (reference sequence). In nucleotides, the CDR3 is TGTGCTAGCAGCCCACTGGGACAGGGAATGGAGACCCAGTACTTC. It specifies CASSPLGQGMETQYF.

J is TRBJ1-5 and V is TRBV5-6; tentative D call: TRBD1 (5 bases). There are 16 residues in the CDR3. From germline, CDR1 is SGHDT and CDR2 YYEEEE. Between the trimmed V and J ends, which lost 1 base and 3 bases, there was a span of 14 bases. Here the CDR3 reads CASSLNTGSPNQPQHF. The CDR3 nucleotides read TGTGCCAGCAGCTTGAATACAGGTTCCCCCAATCAGCCCCAGCATTTT.

V is TRBV7-2 and J is TRBJ1-4, with TRBD1 identical over 8 bases. Germline CDR1 reads SGHTA; CDR2 reads FQGNSA. V lost 5 bases and J lost 8; bases outside the gene matches: 4. This CDR3 is built from 13 residues. CDR3 residues: CASSTDRAEKLFF. For the CDR3, the DNA is TGTGCCAGCAGCACGGACAGGGCCGAAAAACTGTTTTTT.

The J gene is TRBJ2-3, the V gene TRBV9, with 15 bases fitting TRBD2. Germline CDR1 reads SGDLS; CDR2 reads YYNGEE. The CDR3 runs 16 residues. Trimming at V came to 3 bases and at J to 5 bases, leaving 4 bases not matched to a gene. The CDR3 loop is CASSGTSGGVVDTQYF. For the CDR3, the DNA is TGTGCCAGCAGCGGGACTAGCGGGGGGGTAGTAGATACGCAGTATTTT.

This chain links TRBV28 with TRBJ1-6; 7 bases fit TRBD1. Germline V CDR1 and CDR2: MDHEN, SYDVKM. J lost 6 bases, V lost 6 bases, and 8 bases had no gene match. This CDR3 comprises 15 residues. The CDR3 here is CASSTGQRFNSPLHF. The CDR3 DNA follows: TGTGCCAGCAGCACGGGACAGCGGTTTAATTCACCCCTCCACTTT.

The chain is built from TRBV3-1 (or the pseudogene TRBV3-2) and TRBJ2-1; TRBD2 aligns across 11 bases. The CDR3 totals 15 residues. Germline CDR1 reads LGHDT; CDR2 reads YNNKEL (reference sequence). V gave up 5 bases and J gave up 8 bases; unmatched junction bases: 8. CDR3 loop: CASSALSGGADEQFF. As DNA, the CDR3 is TGTGCCAGCAGCGCACTTAGCGGGGGGGCGGATGAGCAGTTCTTC.

V gene TRBV19 combines with J gene TRBJ1-1; weak D call: TRBD1 (5 bases). With 8 bases removed from V and 1 base from J, the gap between germline ends came to 20 bases. Germline V gives CDR1 LNHDA, CDR2 SQIVND (reference sequence). The CDR3 contains 16 residues. CDR3 DNA: TGTGCCAGTGGGCTGGTTTCTACAGGTGCGAACACTGAAGCTTTCTTT. It specifies CASGLVSTGANTEAFF.